This T cell receptor (beta chain) emerged from a study of blood T cell repertoires in COVID-19. Whole-study context: T cells, B-cell-depleted T cells, or PBMCs provided the cDNA or gDNA that served as material.

Germline CDR1 and CDR2: SGHTS and YDEGEE. Trimming removed 0 bases from V and 5 bases from J, with 11 bases in between. CDR3 size: 14 residues. In the authors' methods: Estimation of nucleated cell counts relied on the amplification of reference gene primers. Profiled with immunoSEQ multiplex PCR; TCRdb holds only in-frame clones, not every one. Clone size and the V and J calls come from that table; the DNA yielded D and trimming. In the table there are around 430,000 clones, about 87% of which are singletons. The rearrangement links TRBV5-8 to TRBJ1-1; D ambiguous. This receptor was obtained from a woman in her 50s with COVID-19, enrolled during active disease. Sequences were obtained from peripheral blood. The CDR3, as DNA: TGTGCCAGCAGCTTGGTCGTAGGAGGGACTGAAGCTTTCTTT. Encoded protein: CASSLVVGGTEAFF.